This TCR beta chain comes out of a study of cytomegalovirus exposure and HLA in healthy donors. The PCR had 60 Vbeta and 13 Jbeta primers. Profiled with immunoSEQ multiplex PCR; TCRdb holds only in-frame clones, not every one. Its table records about 110,000 clones. Study-wide findings and caveats: Most sequenced TCRs were rare (though some public TCRs occurred in many donors).

The V end lost 6 bases, the J end lost 2 bases, and 15 bases lay between the germline ends. The germline V gene encodes CDR1 SNHLY and CDR2 FYNNEI. The CDR3 loop spans 15 amino acids. Concerning this clone: What it binds is unknown.

The specimen was PBMCs. This receptor was identified in a man between 18 and 35 years old in good health and CMV-seronegative. The chain has TRBV2 and TRBJ2-3; D is unclear. CDR3 protein: CASSVGYDFTDTQYF. The CDR3 DNA is TGTGCCAGCAGCGTAGGATACGACTTCACAGATACGCAGTATTTT.